The next 24 T cell receptor beta chains were all read from a single sample in a study of cytotoxic CD8 clonotypes in ibrutinib-treated CLL. Clones were read by immunoSEQ multiplex PCR, and TCRdb kept only the in-frame ones, dropping some. Counted here are approximately 57,000 clones, 56% occurring once; the ten biggest clones make up approximately 20%. The specimen was PBMCs, collected after 24 months of ibrutinib treatment. These receptors originate from a human donor with chronic lymphocytic leukemia.

This clone was counted many times. V gene TRBV5-1 combines with J gene TRBJ2-1; maybe TRBD2 (6 bases). The V end was cut by 7 bases, the J end by 4 bases, with 18 bases between. The CDR3 is made up of 15 amino acids. The germline CDR1 and CDR2 sequences are SGHRS and YFSETQ. As DNA, the CDR3 is TGCGCCAGCTCGACGCGGGACGGCTCTTACAATGAGCAGTTCTTC. Protein product: CASSTRDGSYNEQFF.

The chain employs TRBV28 and TRBJ2-3; TRBD1 aligns across 7 bases. V lost 4 bases, J lost 0 bases, and 4 bases stayed unmatched. The CDR3 sequence is 15 residues long. Germline-derived CDR1 and CDR2 are MDHEN and SYDVKM. CDR3 sequence: CASSWTGSSTDTQYF. For the CDR3, the DNA is TGTGCCAGCAGTTGGACAGGTTCTAGCACAGATACGCAGTATTTT.

This clone was seen just once. The chain uses TRBV2 and TRBJ1-6; D ambiguous. Between the trimmed V and J ends, which lost 1 base and 0 bases, there was a span of 10 bases. Germline assignment: CDR1 SNHLY and CDR2 FYNNEI. The CDR3 sequence is 17 residues long. CDR3 coding DNA: TGTGCCAGCAGTGAAGATCTGGAAGGCTCCTATAATTCACCCCTCCACTTT. Protein: CASSEDLEGSYNSPLHF. Based on the CDR3 plus reference TRBV2 and TRBJ1-6, the full variable domain is EPEVTQTPSHQVTQMGQEVILRCVPISNHLYFYWYRQILGQKVEFLVSFYNNEISEKSEIFDDQFSVERPDGSNFTLKIRSTKLEDSAMYFCASSEDLEGSYNSPLHFGNGTRLTVT.

The CDR3 nucleotides are TGTGCCAGCAGATCGGGACAGGGGGACGGCGGCTATGGCTACACCTTC. This codes for CASRSGQGDGGYGYTF. The chain couples TRBV5-4 to TRBJ1-2, with 11 bases that match TRBD1. Germline V lookup: CDR1 SGHNT, CDR2 YYREEE (reference sequence). The V segment lost 5 bases and the J segment 4 bases; nucleotides outside the gene matches: 10. The CDR3 is made up of 16 amino acids.

The chain combines TRBV10-3 with TRBJ2-1, with 9 positions matching TRBD1. There are 14 residues in the CDR3. The J segment lost 3 bases and the V segment lost 9 bases, leaving 6 bases of the junction unmatched. Germline V gene sequence: CDR1 ENHRY, CDR2 SYGVKD. The CDR3 region is CAIGDRGNYNEQFF. CDR3 sequence (DNA): TGTGCCATAGGTGACAGGGGGAACTACAATGAGCAGTTCTTC.

V and J are TRBV28 and TRBJ1-5, with D tentatively TRBD1 (6 bases). CDR3 size: 14 residues. CDR1 is MDHEN, CDR2 SYDVKM, per germline. The V and J ends lost 8 bases and 2 bases respectively, with 13 bases between them. The CDR3 region is CASRGSGGNQPQHF. In DNA form, the CDR3 reads TGTGCCAGCCGGGGGTCAGGGGGCAATCAGCCCCAGCATTTT.

V gene TRBV19 combines with J gene TRBJ2-1; a possible D gene is TRBD2 (8 bases). Germline CDR1 LNHDA, CDR2 SQIVND (reference sequence). The ends were cut back, 10 bases at V and 4 bases at J, with 23 bases in the middle. The CDR3 loop spans 16 amino acids. The chain's CDR3 is CATGTGGGGAYNEQFF. The CDR3 bases are TGTGCCACCGGTACGGGAGGGGGCGGGGCGTACAATGAGCAGTTCTTC. Using reference TRBV19 and TRBJ2-1 for the parts outside the CDR3, the full variable domain is DGGITQSPKYLFRKEGQNVTLSCEQNLNHDAMYWYRQDPGQGLRLIYYSQIVNDFQKGDIAEGYSVSREKKESFPLTVTSAQKNPTAFYLCATGTGGGGAYNEQFFGPGTRLTVL.

This rearrangement joins TRBV7-8 to TRBJ2-2; 8 bases align to TRBD2. Germline V gene lookup returns CDR1 SGHVS and CDR2 FQNEAQ. This CDR3 has 15 amino acids. V lost 4 bases, J lost 6 bases, and 7 bases stayed unmatched. The CDR3, as DNA: TGTGCCAGCAGCTCCGCCGGGACTAGATCCGGGGAGCTGTTTTTT. Residues: CASSSAGTRSGELFF.

The chain carries TRBV7-2 and TRBJ2-3; TRBD1 agrees at 8 bases. This CDR3 is built from 16 residues. The ends lost 2 bases at V and 4 bases at J; junction bases unmatched: 8. Germline values: CDR1 SGHTA, CDR2 FQGNSA. CDR3 nucleotides: TGTGCCAGCAGCTTATTTGGCAGGGGGCGGTCAGATACGCAGTATTTT. This translates into CASSLFGRGRSDTQYF.

This clone was seen repeatedly, ten times or more. This sequence joins TRBV7-2 and TRBJ2-7; D not certain. CDR1 and CDR2 (germline): SGHTA, FQGNSA. CDR3 length: 14 amino acids. Trimming took off 1 base at V and 2 bases at J, with 9 bases between the two ends. The CDR3 bases are TGTGCCAGCAGCTTAGATTACCCTCCCTACGAGCAGTACGTC. Encoded protein: CASSLDYPPYEQYV.

The table lists this clone with a few counts. The chain links TRBV2 to TRBJ2-7, with TRBD1 identical over 11 bases. This CDR3 region has 15 residues. V was clipped by 1 base and J by 4 bases; unmatched bases: 3. Per the germline V gene, CDR1 is SNHLY and CDR2 is FYNNEI. CDR3 DNA: TGTGCCAGCAGTGAAGGGACAGGGGGCCCGTACGAGCAGTACTTC. It specifies CASSEGTGGPYEQYF. Supplemented by reference TRBV2 and TRBJ2-7, the full variable domain reads EPEVTQTPSHQVTQMGQEVILRCVPISNHLYFYWYRQILGQKVEFLVSFYNNEISEKSEIFDDQFSVERPDGSNFTLKIRSTKLEDSAMYFCASSEGTGGPYEQYFGPGTRLTVT.

The rearrangement links TRBV5-1 to TRBJ1-2; D might be TRBD1 (5 bases). CDR3 size: 13 residues. The germline V gene has CDR1 SGHRS and CDR2 YFSETQ. Trimming left V 4 bases short and J 8 bases short, with 15 bases between. This CDR3 is CASSKDIAGGYTF. DNA for the CDR3: TGCGCCAGCAGCAAGGACATCGCGGGGGGCTACACCTTC.

This clone has ten or more counts. CDR3 coding DNA: TGTGCCAGCAGTGTAGGGACTAGCCCGGAGACCCAGTACTTC. It is translated as CASSVGTSPETQYF. The genes are TRBV2 and TRBJ2-5; 9 nucleotides match TRBD2. The CDR3 contains 14 residues. Per the germline V gene, CDR1 is SNHLY and CDR2 is FYNNEI. The junction had 5 bases not matched to a gene; V was cut back by 4 bases and J by 5 bases.

CDR3 sequence reads: CASSYQQGTGELFF. The CDR3 nucleotides are TGTGCCAGCAGCTATCAACAGGGCACCGGGGAGCTGTTTTTT. The chain is built from TRBV11-3 and TRBJ2-2; the D gene is possibly TRBD1 (6 bases). V was clipped by 4 bases and J by 4 bases, with 10 bases between them. CDR1 is SGHNT, CDR2 YENEEA, per germline. The CDR3 is made up of 14 amino acids.

The chain carries TRBV13 and TRBJ2-1; the match to TRBD2 covers 8 bases. This CDR3 spans 15 amino acids. Trimming cost V 5 bases and J 3 bases; bases outside gene matches: 6. From germline, CDR1 is PRHDT and CDR2 FYEKMQ (reference sequence). The CDR3 coding sequence is TGTGCCAGCAGCCGACGGGGGGGCGGCTACAATGAGCAGTTCTTC. This sequence encodes CASSRRGGGYNEQFF.

The V call is TRBV6-1, the J call TRBJ1-1; 7 nucleotides agree with TRBD1. From germline, CDR1 is MNHNS and CDR2 SASEGT. V gave up 4 bases and J gave up 3 bases; unmatched junction bases: 14. The length of the CDR3 is 17 residues. The CDR3 protein is CASSARPPQGLDTEAFF. CDR3 bases: TGTGCCAGCAGTGCACGGCCCCCACAGGGGTTAGACACTGAAGCTTTCTTT.

The chain has TRBV7-2 and TRBJ2-1; D may be TRBD2 (6 bases). The CDR3 totals 17 residues. V was clipped by 1 base and J by 0 bases, with 13 bases between them. CDR1 is SGHTA, CDR2 FQGNSA, per germline. The CDR3 here is CASSLEPGLSSYNEQFF. The CDR3 nucleotides are TGTGCCAGCAGCTTAGAGCCGGGACTTAGCTCCTACAATGAGCAGTTCTTC.

This clone has only a few counts. The chain joins TRBV6-5 to TRBJ1-1, with a possible D match to TRBD1 (6 bases). Germline values: CDR1 MNHEY, CDR2 SVGAGI. V lost 10 bases to trimming and J lost 0 bases, with 12 bases between them. The CDR3 loop spans 13 amino acids. CDR3: CATRGGMNTEAFF. In nucleotides, the CDR3 is TGTGCCACCAGGGGAGGGATGAACACTGAAGCTTTCTTT.

Only a few counts were recorded for this clone. The chain carries TRBV2 and TRBJ2-5; D is uncertain. Germline V lookup: CDR1 SNHLY, CDR2 FYNNEI. CDR3 length equals 13 residues. With 4 bases removed from V and 4 bases from J, the gap between germline ends came to 10 bases. CDR3 nucleotides: TGTGCCAGCAGTGTTATGGGTTTAGAGACCCAGTACTTC. Protein sequence: CASSVMGLETQYF.

This clone was detected only once. The gene calls are TRBV6-5 and TRBJ2-1, with D perhaps TRBD2 (6 bases). The CDR3 sequence is 16 residues long. Germline V gene data show CDR1 as MNHEY and CDR2 as SVGAGI. The V gene lost 0 bases and the J gene lost 2 bases, with 11 bases spanning the gap. CDR3 DNA sequence: TGTGCCAGCAGTTACTCGAGGGGAGGCCCCTACAATGAGCAGTTCTTC. Translating it yields CASSYSRGGPYNEQFF.

This clone turned up a few times. The gene calls are TRBV11-1 and TRBJ1-3, with 7 bases fitting TRBD1. Germline V lookup: CDR1 SGHAT, CDR2 FQDESV (reference sequence). Trimming at V came to 5 bases and at J to 0 bases, leaving 7 bases not matched to a gene. This CDR3 spans 16 amino acids. In DNA form, the CDR3 reads TGTGCCAGCAGCACGGGACAGAAGAGCTCTGGAAACACCATATATTTT. This codes for CASSTGQKSSGNTIYF.

This rearrangement joins TRBV5-1 to TRBJ1-1; D not certain. The CDR3 is 15 residues long. From germline, CDR1 is SGHRS and CDR2 YFSETQ. Trimming removed 7 bases at V and 3 bases at J, with 19 bases between. Here the CDR3 DNA reads TGCGCCAGCTTTCCTGCGGGATCCCAAGACACTGAAGCTTTCTTT. It is translated as CASFPAGSQDTEAFF.

This clone came up a few times. The chain couples TRBV28 to TRBJ1-2; no clear D gene. Trimming left V 4 bases short and J 4 bases short, with 10 bases between. The CDR3 runs 13 residues. Per germline, CDR1 MDHEN and CDR2 SYDVKM. CDR3 bases: TGTGCCAGCAGTTCGCGAGGGCCCTATGGCTACACCTTC. This encodes CASSSRGPYGYTF.

The V and J genes are TRBV6-5 and TRBJ1-2; 7 nucleotides align to TRBD1. The CDR3 loop spans 15 amino acids. V lost 11 bases, J lost 0 bases, and 12 bases stayed unmatched. Germline CDR1 is MNHEY and CDR2 is SVGAGI. CDR3 bases: TGTGCCTCCTTCAAACAGGGGCCAGCTAACTATGGCTACACCTTC. It is translated as CASFKQGPANYGYTF.